The 5 T cell receptor beta chains listed next were all sequenced from one sample in a study of cytomegalovirus exposure and HLA in healthy donors. The PCR contained 60 Vbeta and 13 Jbeta primers. TCRdb's copy holds only in-frame clones and misses some; the assay was immunoSEQ multiplex PCR. This sample's table has some 120,000 clones. Sequencing was carried out using PBMCs. These receptors all stem from a man aged 18-30 years in good health and CMV-seronegative.

CDR3 bases: TGTGCCAGCAGTCGTGGCAGGCCTGGTAATGAAAAACTGTTTTTT. Its protein is CASSRGRPGNEKLFF. The chain combines TRBV9 with TRBJ1-4; no firm D call. V was clipped by 5 bases and J by 4 bases, with 15 bases between them. The CDR3 consists of 15 residues. CDR1 is SGDLS and CDR2 is YYNGEE in the germline V gene.

The V call is TRBV12-5, the J call TRBJ2-7; D remains unclear. V lost 0 bases and J 6 bases, leaving 3 bases between the germline ends. CDR3 size: 11 residues. Germline CDR1 LGHNT, CDR2 FRNRAP. Written as DNA, the CDR3 is TGTGCTAGTGGTTTGGTAGCCGAGCAGTACTTC. Translation gives CASGLVAEQYF.

V gene TRBV5-1 combines with J gene TRBJ2-5; 10 positions agree with TRBD1. Trimming removed 3 bases from V and 4 bases from J; junction bases left unmatched: 3. The length of the CDR3 is 14 residues. Germline CDR1 and CDR2: SGHRS and YFSETQ. This chain's CDR3 is CASSSGTGAETQYF. CDR3 bases: TGCGCCAGCAGCTCAGGGACAGGGGCAGAGACCCAGTACTTC.

This chain uses TRBV6-6 with TRBJ2-7, with D perhaps matching TRBD2 (6 bases). Germline CDR1 reads MNHNY; CDR2 reads SVGAGI (reference sequence). V lost 2 bases, J lost 5 bases, and 13 bases lay in between. There are 14 residues in the CDR3. The CDR3 nucleotides are TGTGCCAGCAGTTACGGTAGCGGAATAAACGAGCAGTACTTC. Its protein product is CASSYGSGINEQYF.

This chain joins TRBV19 and TRBJ1-2; TRBD1 matches at 9 bases. Per the germline V gene, CDR1 is LNHDA and CDR2 is SQIVND (reference sequence). Trimming removed 7 bases from V and 8 bases from J; junction bases left unmatched: 11. This CDR3 has 14 amino acids. The CDR3 is CASIAQGAPIGYTF. In nucleotides, the CDR3 is TGTGCCAGTATCGCACAGGGGGCGCCCATCGGCTACACCTTC.